A single sample is the source of the 6 T cell receptor beta chains below, sequenced in a study of control samples from healthy donors and cancer patients (TCRdb year 2020). Libraries were prepared through the immunoSEQ multiplex PCR assay. This is the immuneACCESS table as TCRdb keeps it, with only in-frame sequences that have V and J called. A part of the clones is gone; compared with another copy, unresolved V genes explain less than half, and the rest is unexplained. The sample table lists 130,000 or so clones, around nine tenths of them with a count of one. The ten largest clones capture about 3.4% of the sample. Input material: blood. The source is a man aged 50-59 years in good health.

This chain uses TRBV6-2 or TRBV6-3 with TRBJ1-5; the D is unclear. Germline V lookup: CDR1 MNHEY, CDR2 SVGEGT. The CDR3 is made up of 12 amino acids. V lost 5 bases to trimming and J lost 5 bases, with 7 bases between them. The CDR3 DNA reads TGTGCCAGCAGTCCCTACTATCAGCCCCAGCATTTT. This encodes CASSPYYQPQHF.

This clone was detected only a few times. This chain uses TRBV6-1 with TRBJ1-1, with no clear D. CDR1 and CDR2 from the germline V gene are MNHNS and SASEGT. This CDR3 has 15 amino acids. Deletions cut 0 bases from V and 3 bases from J, with 11 bases between. The CDR3 is CASSEAGPYYTEAFF. CDR3 in DNA: TGTGCCAGCAGTGAAGCGGGTCCCTATTACACTGAAGCTTTCTTT.

The J gene is TRBJ1-1, the V gene TRBV6-1, with a possible D match to TRBD1 (5 bases). Between the trimmed V and J ends, which lost 2 bases and 0 bases, there was a span of 13 bases. Looked up from germline, CDR1 is MNHNS and CDR2 is SASEGT. This CDR3 spans 16 amino acids. CDR3 sequence (DNA): TGTGCCAGCAGTGAACAGGGTACGTCGTTGAACACTGAAGCTTTCTTT. Encoded protein: CASSEQGTSLNTEAFF.

This chain connects TRBV16 to TRBJ2-2; D is ambiguous. CDR1 and CDR2 from the germline V gene are KGHSY and FQNENV. The CDR3 covers 17 residues. The germline V and J ends were trimmed by 1 base and 0 bases, with 12 bases remaining between them. As DNA, the CDR3 is TGTGCCAGCAGCCAATTTTTCACAGCCGCGAACACCGGGGAGCTGTTTTTT. It encodes CASSQFFTAANTGELFF.

This rearrangement joins TRBV3-1 (or the pseudogene TRBV3-2) to TRBJ2-7, with D possibly being TRBD2 (5 bases). Trimming took off 8 bases at V and 3 bases at J, with 17 bases between the two ends. The germline V gene encodes CDR1 LGHDT and CDR2 YNNKEL (reference sequence). The CDR3 covers 14 residues. The CDR3 bases are TGTGCCAGCTCCCCGGATTCGGGGTACTACGAGCAGTACTTC. Translation: CASSPDSGYYEQYF.

This clone is a singleton in its sample. Other DNA sequences within the sample encode an identical CDR3. This sequence joins TRBV7-8 and TRBJ1-1; D is uncertain. Germline CDR1 SGHVS, CDR2 FQNEAQ. The CDR3 is 12 residues long. Trimming took 1 base from V and 4 from J, leaving 4 bases between them. The DNA of the CDR3 is TGTGCCAGCAGCTTAGTTTCCACTGAAGCTTTCTTT. Translating gives CASSLVSTEAFF.